Described below is a single TCR beta chain sequence and its context. Its antigen is unidentified. TCRdb re-called the 5' RACE reads with MiXCR, one entry per CDR3 protein. This sample has hundreds of thousands of distinct CDR3 sequences; roughly a quarter occur once, and the top ten carry approximately 1%. The data are from a study of CD8 T cells in ankylosing spondylitis. Whole-study results and caveats: A TCR beta motif of eight highly homologous variants appeared characteristic of ankylosing spondylitis blood. Certain motif variants had earlier been reported in reactive arthritis synovial fluid and blood.

The CDR3 has 12 amino acids. V was trimmed by 5 bases and J by 2 bases, leaving 10 bases between them. CDR1 SQVTM and CDR2 ANQGSEA come from the germline V gene. Sequencing was carried out using blood, either unsorted or a sorted T cell fraction (not recorded which). V usage is TRBV29-1 and J usage is TRBJ2-7; D is perhaps TRBD1 or TRBD2 (5 bases each). This receptor was obtained from a male donor with ankylosing spondylitis. CDR3 bases: TGCAGCGTTCTCGGGGACGCCTACGAGCAGTACGTC. Translating gives CSVLGDAYEQYV.